The 14 T cell receptor beta chains below come from one sample, sequenced in a study of PD-L1 blockade in urothelial cancer. Generated by immunoSEQ multiplex PCR, the TCRdb table keeps only in-frame clones and is missing some. The sample has about 57,000 clones; 86% are singletons. The sequences come from PBMCs, collected around atezolizumab (anti-PD-L1) treatment. These TCRs come from a man aged 50 or older with urothelial cancer.

The chain joins TRBV5-4 to TRBJ2-7; 11 bases are shared with TRBD1. This CDR3 region has 15 residues. Germline CDR1 and CDR2: SGHNT and YYREEE (reference sequence). The ends lost 4 bases at V and 4 bases at J; junction bases unmatched: 7. The CDR3 nucleotides are TGTGCCAGCAGCCCCAAGGACAGGGGGCATTACGAGCAGTACTTC. This translates into CASSPKDRGHYEQYF.

The rearrangement uses TRBV7-8 and TRBJ2-3, with TRBD1 identical over 10 bases. The germline CDR1 and CDR2 sequences are SGHVS and FQNEAQ. CDR3 size: 16 residues. The trim removed 1 base at V and 2 bases at J, leaving 3 bases unmatched. The CDR3 reads CASSLGDRGLTDTQYF. Written as DNA, the CDR3 is TGTGCCAGCAGCTTAGGGGACAGGGGACTCACAGATACGCAGTATTTT. The whole variable domain, remainder taken from reference TRBV7-8 and TRBJ2-3, is GAGVSQSPRYKVAKRGQDVALRCDPISGHVSLFWYQQALGQGPEFLTYFQNEAQLDKSGLPSDRFFAERPEGSVSTLKIQRTQQEDSAVYLCASSLGDRGLTDTQYFGPGTRLTVL.

V usage is TRBV6-1 and J usage is TRBJ2-1; D ambiguous. The CDR3 covers 16 residues. The germline gives CDR1 MNHNS, CDR2 SASEGT. Trimming shortened V by 0 bases and J by 0 bases, and 9 bases separated the two germline ends. CDR3 sequence: CASSEASASSYNEQFF. The CDR3, as DNA: TGTGCCAGCAGTGAAGCAAGCGCGAGCTCCTACAATGAGCAGTTCTTC.

The chain recombines TRBV7-3 with TRBJ2-3, with TRBD1 as a possible D gene (6 bases). Germline assignment: CDR1 SGHTA and CDR2 FQGTGA. Trimming took off 5 bases at V and 9 bases at J, with 15 bases between the two ends. CDR3 length equals 13 residues. The DNA for the CDR3 is TGTGCCAGCAGCCCCCGACAGGAAGGGACGCAGTATTTT. Amino acid sequence: CASSPRQEGTQYF.

This clone has only a few counts. The V gene is TRBV28, the J gene TRBJ2-7; 8 bases line up with TRBD2. Per germline, CDR1 MDHEN and CDR2 SYDVKM. CDR3 length: 16 amino acids. V lost 6 bases to trimming and J lost 4 bases; unmatched junction nucleotides: 14. The CDR3 region is CASSPPGAGGLYEQYF. The DNA for the CDR3 is TGTGCCAGCAGCCCCCCGGGGGCGGGGGGTTTATACGAGCAGTACTTC.

This sequence joins TRBV27 and TRBJ2-5; D is uncertain. CDR1 and CDR2 (germline): MNHEY, SMNVEV (reference sequence). The CDR3 runs to 11 residues. V gave up 6 bases and J gave up 5 bases, with 7 bases separating them. In DNA, the CDR3 is TGTGCCAGCAGCCACCGGGAGACCCAGTACTTC. Residues: CASSHRETQYF.

This chain links TRBV5-6 with TRBJ1-1; D is uncertain. Per germline, CDR1 SGHDT and CDR2 YYEEEE. This CDR3 has 12 amino acids. V was trimmed by 8 bases and J by 7 bases, leaving 15 bases between them. The chain's CDR3 is CASQDLRREAFF. CDR3 sequence (DNA): TGTGCCAGTCAAGACTTACGCCGTGAAGCTTTCTTT.

The rearrangement links TRBV28 to TRBJ2-3, with TRBD2 identical over 12 bases. CDR3 length: 16 residues. Germline trimming cut 2 bases from V and 8 bases from J; bases unmatched to any gene: 8. From germline, CDR1 is MDHEN and CDR2 SYDVKM. The CDR3 sequence: CASSLTTSGSIGTQYF. The CDR3 coding sequence is TGTGCCAGCAGTTTAACGACTAGCGGGAGCATAGGTACGCAGTATTTT.

The chain is built from TRBV6-1 and TRBJ2-5, with TRBD2 matching over 12 bases. CDR1 and CDR2 (germline): MNHNS, SASEGT. The trim removed 4 bases at V and 4 bases at J, leaving 1 base unmatched. The CDR3 is made up of 14 amino acids. The DNA of the CDR3 is TGTGCCAGCAGTGGGGGACTAGCGGGAGAGACCCAGTACTTC. This codes for CASSGGLAGETQYF.

The rearrangement links TRBV2 to TRBJ2-2, with D hard to call. The CDR3 runs to 12 residues. The ends were cut back, 8 bases at V and 6 bases at J, with 10 bases in the middle. CDR1 is SNHLY, CDR2 FYNNEI, per germline. CDR3 DNA: TGTGCCAGCGTTCTTGGGCCCGGGGAGCTGTTTTTT. It encodes CASVLGPGELFF.

The rearrangement joins TRBV2 to TRBJ2-2; 8 positions agree with TRBD2. The V and J ends lost 5 bases and 7 bases, in that order; junction bases with no gene match: 0. The germline gives CDR1 SNHLY, CDR2 FYNNEI. CDR3 length equals 12 residues. The CDR3 nucleotides are TGTGCCAGCAGTCGGGAGGGCGGGGAGCTGTTTTTT. It encodes CASSREGGELFF.

DNA for the CDR3: TGTGCCACCAGCAGCCGGTATGAGGACAGGATATCAACTAATGAAAAACTGTTTTTT. This codes for CATSSRYEDRISTNEKLFF. This chain links TRBV15 with TRBJ1-4; 7 bases line up with TRBD1. CDR1 is LNHNV and CDR2 is YYDKDF in the germline V gene (reference sequence). The CDR3 extends over 19 amino acids. Trimming removed 3 bases from V and 0 bases from J; junction bases left unmatched: 13.

V usage is TRBV4-1 and J usage is TRBJ1-4; 9 bases map to TRBD1. This CDR3 has 15 residues. The germline CDR1 and CDR2 sequences are MGHRA and YSYEKL. Germline trimming cut 7 bases from V and 3 bases from J; bases unmatched to any gene: 6. In DNA, the CDR3 is TGCGCCAGCACCCGAGACAGGGGGGCTAATGAAAAACTGTTTTTT. Translated, it gives CASTRDRGANEKLFF.

This sequence joins TRBV29-1 and TRBJ2-1; D gene ambiguous. The CDR3 loop spans 13 amino acids. The germline V gene encodes CDR1 SQVTM and CDR2 ANQGSEA. The germline V and J ends were trimmed by 6 bases and 2 bases, with 11 bases remaining between them. For the CDR3, the DNA is TGCAGCGTCGGGTGGTCGGCCTACAATGAGCAGTTCTTC. It encodes CSVGWSAYNEQFF.